This record concerns one TCR beta chain sequence. With 3 bases clipped from V and 12 bases from J, the junction kept 6 bases outside the gene matches. CDR3 length: 13 residues. The germline gives CDR1 SGDLS, CDR2 YYNGEE. The data stem from a study of cytomegalovirus exposure and HLA in healthy donors. Use of 60 Vbeta and 13 Jbeta primers characterized the PCR. Sequencing used immunoSEQ multiplex PCR; TCRdb keeps in-frame clones, though not all of them. The repertoire consists of a few hundred thousand clones, with roughly 91% occurring once and the leading ten covering 1.7%. V and J are TRBV9 and TRBJ2-2; TRBD1 matches 9 bases. The sequencing sample was made of PBMCs. The sequence came from a girl aged 2 to 9 in good health and CMV-seronegative. This chain's CDR3 is CASSESGQGKLFF. CDR3 sequence (DNA): TGTGCCAGCAGCGAGTCGGGACAGGGAAAGCTGTTTTTT.